This TCR beta chain was identified in a study of cytomegalovirus exposure and HLA in healthy donors (dated by TCRdb to about 2017). Notes on the research overall: In an earlier analysis of under 750 of the donors, less than 350 Gb of sequence data and 90 million to 130 million unique TCR beta sequences from about 179 million T cells were reported. Genome-wide SNP genotypes for about 65% of the 666 donors were used in a later genetic analysis, which treated that subset as a discovery cohort. Four to six DR-DQ haplotypes were handled as single units for association and clustering, since linkage in the cohort was strong. HLA typing included class I and class II loci at four-digit resolution. A separate validation cohort of roughly 130 different subjects was used in addition to the approximately 700-subject first cohort. To predict cytomegalovirus infection status, the study combined high-throughput TCR immunosequencing, statistical association of individual TCRs with disease status, and machine learning. An earlier analysis of 450 to 750 of the donors used high-throughput TCR beta sequencing to judge whether each TCR beta V gene segment behaved as functional or pseudogenic. Roughly 300 gigabases of sequencing data and roughly 81 million unique TCR sequences made up an early release that covered about 640 HLA-typed donors. Among the roughly 380 genotyped donors, under 90% belonged to the genetic ancestry cluster associated with self-reported Caucasian donors. In a later analysis, previously published TCR beta repertoires from 666 donors were re-analyzed and high-resolution HLA genotyping was added so that TCR occurrence patterns could be studied. The study profiled the T cell repertoires of 500 to 800 subjects by immunosequencing and related them to cytomegalovirus serostatus. Every discovery cohort repertoire had been produced on one sequencing platform. Donor age, sex, ethnicity and CMV serostatus were collected together with the repertoire data. In the later analysis, no new phenotypic data were used to find candidate immune exposures; instead, reliance was placed on TCR beta sequences and their occurrence across donors. The number of typed donors differed by locus: roughly 620-640 for A, B, C, DRB1 and DQB1; approximately 520 for DQA1; 606 for DPA1; and roughly 450 for DPB1. The study was designed to test whether signatures of past pathogen exposure could be identified by cataloging public T cell receptors. Among about 400 genotyped donors of the cohort, an average of about 220,000 unique TCR beta nucleotide sequences was sequenced per donor, of which roughly 17% were non-productive.

The cohort consisted of fewer than 700 healthy bone marrow donors. Cohort members were all nominally healthy when sampled, although unrecorded immune exposures were likely present. The donor was CMV seronegative and belonged to the group of over 300 seronegative cohort members. A peripheral blood sample was provided by each donor, and peripheral blood mononuclear cells were used for TCR beta sequencing. The Qiagen DNeasy Blood Extraction Kit was used to extract genomic DNA from the blood cell samples. The CDR3 runs 15 residues from the cysteine to the phenylalanine. The retained sequence is limited to the CDR3, 45 bases, with the frame set at the first base. The germline V gene (reference sequence) supplies CDR1 WNHNN and CDR2 SYGVQD. Trimmed from V: 6 bases; trimmed from J: 3 bases; junction bases lacking a gene match: 9. Library preparation employed the immunoSEQ multiplex PCR assay. A mixture of 60 forward primers for TCR Vbeta segments and 13 reverse primers for TCR Jbeta segments was used in the multiplex PCR. The CDR3 region of rearranged TCR beta genes was amplified from genomic DNA with a multiplex PCR assay. The amplified TCR beta libraries were sequenced on the Illumina HiSeq System as 87-base-pair reads. The paper's processing steps were these. A later analysis counted some 80 million unique TCR beta chains across the 650 to 800 repertoires, and 10 million to 12 million of these chains were shared by at least two donors. To remove PCR and sequencing errors, raw reads were error-corrected and collapsed into unique sequences using a nearest-neighbor algorithm that merged closely related sequences. Alignment of CDR3 sequences to IMGT reference sequences was used to assign V, D and J gene segments. For a sequence to be retained, a match of at least six nucleotides was required to both a V gene segment and a J gene segment. A rearrangement was called productive if the CDR3 had no stop codons and remained in frame with V and J, and every other rearrangement was called non-productive. CDR3 was defined by IMGT convention, running from the second conserved V-encoded cysteine to the conserved J-encoded phenylalanine. The earlier analysis of about 620 of the donors excluded sequences that lacked an unambiguous match to a single V gene segment. In an earlier analysis of 450 to 700 of the donors, V segments were called functional above 56.7% productive rearrangements and were called segregating when the between-donor standard deviation exceeded 5%. A statistical classification framework was developed to diagnose cytomegalovirus status using the catalog of TCR beta chain sequences. In a later analysis, V and J genes were assigned by comparing TCR nucleotide sequences against IMGT/GENE-DB human TR gene sequences. The TCRdist pipeline was used in a later analysis to assign CDR3 sequences and most-parsimonious VDJ recombination scenarios. In a later analysis, each TCR beta chain was defined by its CDR3 amino acid sequence together with its V-gene family, and reads without a unique V-gene family were excluded. As a way to deal with suspected cross-contamination and a sequencing artifact, a later analysis dropped more than 500 nucleotide sequences that were highly shared and had low generation probability. A later analysis calculated a clonal expansion index for each public chain from normalized within-repertoire ranks of inferred template counts. Generation probabilities in a later analysis came from a VDJ recombination model fitted to out-of-frame rearrangements, and those results were checked against IGoR. In a later analysis, hypergeometric tests were used to score TCR-TCR, TCR-HLA and TCR-CMV co-occurrence, with a repertoire-size bias correction applied to TCR pairs. In a later analysis, false discovery rates were estimated by permuting HLA or CMV assignments 20 times. A later analysis grouped co-occurring TCRs with DBSCAN, adding TCRdist sequence similarity when clustering within HLA-allele-positive subsets. Co-occurrence clustering excluded repertoires with fewer than 30,000 or more than 120,000 public chains, plus five with anomalous nucleotide sharing. What TCRdb holds here is the immuneACCESS table cut down to in-frame rearrangements. Part of the clones is not present; checked against another copy, under half of the missing clones reflect an unresolved V gene, and the others are unexplained. Clone size and the V and J calls come from that table; the DNA yielded D and trimming. A total of a few hundred thousand clones appear in this sample, about four fifths of them only once. The top ten constitute around 0.33% of the sample.

Study-wide findings and limitations: For the cohort, immune exposure information was limited to CMV serostatus. HLA typing was unavailable for some donors at each locus, so association tests used only the typed subset. A further reported finding was that TCR beta sequences accurately predicted the HLA-A and HLA-B alleles for most subjects in the first cohort. Because counts were too low, 15 or so rarely observed V segments, including chromosome 9 orphons, were excluded from the earlier analysis of several hundred of the donors. The sequencing pipeline was judged likely to have produced a cluster of highly shared sequence variants as a technical artifact. Compared with the 666-donor mean, donors in an Asian-associated ancestry cluster had fewer N-insertions in productive TCRs, according to a later genetic analysis. Assigning TCR associations to individual alleles was difficult when HLA alleles, especially DR and DQ, strongly co-occurred. Roughly uniform sequencing depth across donors was assumed in presence/absence analyses, although this assumption may not hold. A later analysis associated 16,951 TCR beta sequences with specific HLA alleles at a false discovery rate of 0.05. Some IMGT-functional V segments, including TRBV6-2 and TRBV6-3, could not be distinguished by the 87-base-pair reads and were therefore excluded. An association between a missense DCLRE1C variant and V-gene and J-gene trimming of TCR beta chains was found in a later genetic analysis and replicated in an independent cohort. A later analysis found that TCR association rates varied across HLA loci, with DRB1 alleles showing the most associated TCRs and HLA-C alleles the fewest. A later analysis found that HLA-associated TCR beta chains were more clonally expanded and had lower generation probabilities than equally common non-associated chains. The authors suggested that the approach could potentially be generalized to other disease states and immunological phenotypes. Only TCR beta chains were sequenced in this cohort, and the absence of alpha or paired-chain data limited detectable features. In vitro tests confirmed that three of the cytomegalovirus-associated TCR beta chains recognize cytomegalovirus antigens. In a later analysis, most CMV-associated TCR beta chains were found to appear HLA-restricted, with HLA associations seemingly driven largely by CMV exposure. The study gave a list of 150 to 200 TCR beta chains associated with cytomegalovirus. Several of the top co-occurrence clusters appeared to be linked to parvovirus B19, influenza, CMV and Epstein-Barr virus, according to a later analysis. The classifier was reported to diagnose cytomegalovirus status with high specificity and sensitivity in both the original and validation cohorts. Most TCR sequences were seen in very few donors, while some public TCRs were found in many individuals. Correlated functional status among segregating V segments might reflect linkage disequilibrium, but an unknown experimental factor could not be ruled out. In an earlier analysis of over 550 of the donors, most TCR beta V segments were observed in productive rearrangements about 90% or about 30% of the time, broadly matching IMGT annotations.

Remarks on this clone: This receptor's antigen is unknown. No much larger clone is present one base from it, and per-base qualities are unavailable.

The sequenced sample was PBMCs. This receptor was identified in a girl aged 2-10 years in good health and CMV-seronegative. The chain was built from TRBV10-1 and TRBJ2-7, with TRBD2 matching 9 junction bases. The nucleotide sequence is given as TGCGCCAGCAGCGATAGCGGGAGCCACTTCTACGAGCAGTACTTC. This codes for CASSDSGSHFYEQYF.